This TCR beta chain was profiled in a study of read filtering for tumor transcriptome and immune sequencing. The sample holds many counts of this clonotype. The germline CDR1 and CDR2 sequences are DFQATT and SNEGSKA (reference sequence). The germline V and J ends were trimmed by 5 bases and 6 bases, with 7 bases remaining between them. The length of the CDR3 is 11 residues. The library was built from about 0.4 ug RNA with molecular barcoded adaptors for alpha/delta and beta/gamma chains. TCRdb re-called the reads with MiXCR, one entry per CDR3 protein. The sample yields some 120,000 distinct CDR3 sequences, 10% to 15% seen once.

The chain combines TRBV20-1 with TRBJ2-2; D is ambiguous. Sequencing was carried out using a population of CD138-negative cells sorted from bone marrow. The receptor was derived from a donor aged 40 or over with multiple myeloma. CDR3 loop: CSAPGPGELFF. In DNA form, the CDR3 reads TGCAGTGCTCCGGGCCCCGGGGAGCTGTTTTTT.